The 14 T cell receptor beta chains in this list originate from one sample, sequenced in a study of CD8+ T cells in alopecia areata. Regarding treatment: oral pan-JAK inhibitor, 5-10 mg twice daily. As the sequencing template, cDNA was produced by extracting RNA and reverse transcribing it. Here immunoSEQ multiplex PCR was the method, and the copy in TCRdb shows in-frame clones only, minus some. This table has 150,000 to 200,000 clones, 65% appearing once. The sequencing used CD4+ T cells sorted from blood, collected at week 4, from a patient treated with tofacitinib. These receptors were collected from a human donor with alopecia areata.

In its sample, this clone was seen once. CDR3 DNA: TGCAGCGTAGCGGGGGCGAAGACCCAGTACTTC. It is translated as CSVAGAKTQYF. The rearrangement uses TRBV29-1 and TRBJ2-5, with TRBD2 identical over 8 bases. The V gene end was trimmed by 6 bases and the J gene end by 6 bases; junction bases not matched to a gene: 3. The CDR3 has 11 residues. CDR1 and CDR2 (germline): SQVTM, ANQGSEA.

This clone occurred once. Other DNA sequences in the same sample also yield this CDR3. V gene TRBV29-1 combines with J gene TRBJ2-5; D gene unclear. In germline, CDR1 is SQVTM, CDR2 ANQGSEA. With 6 bases removed from V and 1 base from J, the gap between germline ends came to 9 bases. The length of the CDR3 is 12 residues. In DNA form, the CDR3 reads TGCAGCGTCGACGGGCTCCAAGAGACCCAGTACTTC. It specifies CSVDGLQETQYF.

This clone was found once. CDR3 nucleotides: TGTGCCAGCGAGGAGGTCTACGAGCAGTACTTC. Protein sequence: CASEEVYEQYF. The rearrangement joins TRBV11-2 to TRBJ2-7, with D perhaps TRBD2 (5 bases). V was pared by 8 bases and J by 3 bases, with 8 bases between. Germline V CDR1 and CDR2: SGHAT, FQNNGV. The CDR3 is 11 amino acids.

The rearrangement links TRBV5-1 to TRBJ2-5, with D tentatively TRBD1 (5 bases). The CDR3 consists of 13 residues. V was shortened by 4 bases and J by 8 bases, with 15 bases between the two germline ends. CDR1 and CDR2 (germline): SGHRS, YFSETQ. CDR3 region: CASSLRAQGTQYF. The CDR3 nucleotides are TGCGCCAGCAGCCTCCGGGCCCAGGGTACCCAGTACTTC. The complete variable domain, with remaining parts taken from reference TRBV5-1 and TRBJ2-5, reads KAGVTQTPRYLIKTRGQQVTLSCSPISGHRSVSWYQQTPGQGLQFLFEYFSETQRNKGNFPGRFSGRQFSNSRSEMNVSTLELGDSALYLCASSLRAQGTQYFGPGTRLLVL.

The chain uses TRBV7-9 and TRBJ1-2; D not resolved. The germline CDR1 and CDR2 sequences are SEHNR and FQNEAQ (reference sequence). Trimming stripped 3 bases from V and 2 bases from J, with 7 bases between. This CDR3 has 13 amino acids. The CDR3 DNA reads as TGTGCCAGCAGCTTCGGACCAAACTATGGCTACACCTTC. Translated, it gives CASSFGPNYGYTF.

The CDR3 DNA is TGCAGCGTTGAAGCGATAAGAGTCCGCACAGATACGCAGTATTTT. This translates into CSVEAIRVRTDTQYF. The V gene is TRBV29-1, the J gene TRBJ2-3; D ambiguous. The CDR3 length is 15 residues. Germline CDR1 is SQVTM and CDR2 is ANQGSEA. V lost 1 base and J 1 base, leaving 12 bases between the germline ends.

The V gene is TRBV9, the J gene TRBJ2-5; D perhaps matches TRBD2 (6 bases). The CDR3 totals 13 residues. CDR1 is SGDLS and CDR2 is YYNGEE in the germline V gene. The ends were cut back, 4 bases at V and 4 bases at J, with 11 bases in the middle. The chain's CDR3 is CASSPRLGETQYF. The CDR3 DNA sequence: TGTGCCAGCAGCCCCCGACTAGGAGAGACCCAGTACTTC.

The J gene is TRBJ2-5, the V gene TRBV29-1; D tentatively reads TRBD1 or TRBD2 (6 bases each). V dropped 5 bases and J dropped 5 bases, with 21 bases sitting between them. Germline CDR1 reads SQVTM; CDR2 reads ANQGSEA. CDR3 length: 15 residues. The chain's CDR3 is CSVREGGLGRETQYF. CDR3 DNA sequence: TGCAGCGTTAGAGAGGGGGGCCTTGGCCGGGAGACCCAGTACTTC.

This chain joins TRBV27 and TRBJ2-4, with unresolved D. The CDR3 extends over 16 amino acids. V lost 5 bases and J 1 base, leaving 15 bases between the germline ends. Germline assignment: CDR1 MNHEY and CDR2 SMNVEV (reference sequence). The CDR3 sequence: CASSPWSLRAKNIQYF. The CDR3 nucleotides read TGTGCCAGCAGTCCTTGGAGCCTAAGGGCCAAAAACATTCAGTACTTC.

The sample holds a few counts of this clone. V is TRBV6-5 and J is TRBJ1-2; the match to TRBD1 covers 9 bases. With V trimmed by 5 bases and J by 4 bases, 5 bases remained unmatched. The CDR3 length is 14 residues. The V gene's germline CDR1 is MNHEY and CDR2 SVGAGI. The CDR3 DNA reads TGTGCCAGCAGTGGGACAGGGCTTGGCTATGGCTACACCTTC. It translates to CASSGTGLGYGYTF.

The chain is built from TRBV7-2 and TRBJ2-4; D remains unclear. Germline V gene data show CDR1 as SGHTA and CDR2 as FQGNSA. The CDR3 totals 15 residues. Trimming took 0 bases from V and 1 from J, leaving 7 bases between them. The CDR3 nucleotides read TGTGCCAGCAGCTTAGCTGGGGTCGCCAAAAACATTCAGTACTTC. It translates to CASSLAGVAKNIQYF.

V gene TRBV19 combines with J gene TRBJ1-2, with D possibly TRBD1 on 6 matching bases. In germline, CDR1 is LNHDA, CDR2 SQIVND (reference sequence). V lost 6 bases, J lost 5 bases, and 13 bases lay in between. This CDR3 has 13 amino acids. CDR3 sequence: CASSTGTPYGYTF. CDR3 DNA: TGTGCCAGTAGCACCGGGACACCATATGGCTACACCTTC.

The chain uses TRBV25-1 and TRBJ2-7; 7 positions match TRBD1. After removal of 8 bases from V and 2 bases from J, the junction contained 6 bases not matched to a gene. CDR3 length equals 13 residues. Germline assignment: CDR1 MGHDK and CDR2 SYGVNS. CDR3 amino acids: CASARQGAYEQYF. The CDR3 DNA follows: TGTGCCAGCGCCCGACAGGGAGCCTACGAGCAGTACTTC.

V and J are TRBV29-1 and TRBJ2-1; TRBD2 agrees at 13 bases. This CDR3 has 15 amino acids. After removal of 7 bases from V and 7 bases from J, the junction contained 10 bases not matched to a gene. Germline V lookup: CDR1 SQVTM, CDR2 ANQGSEA. The CDR3 reads CSAYKTSGGLNEQFF. DNA of the CDR3: TGCAGCGCCTACAAGACTAGCGGGGGGCTGAATGAGCAGTTCTTC.